This is a list of T cell receptor beta chains from one sample in a study of blood T cell repertoires in COVID-19. Profiled with immunoSEQ multiplex PCR; TCRdb holds only in-frame clones, not every one. The data show about 370,000 clones, with around 91% seen just once and 6.5% held by the top ten. The specimen was peripheral blood. The receptors shown here come from a man between 18 and 29 years old with active or convalescent COVID-19. Both conserved end residues are part of each CDR3. The D gene is left open where the match is weak. Some rows have no size entry. The others give once, few or many, or a class for an expanded clone.

v_gene,j_gene,d_gene,abundance,CDR3aa,CDR3nt
TRBV6-1,TRBJ2-7,TRBD1,NA,CASSDQGAASEQYF,TGTGCCAGCAGTGACCAGGGGGCAGCATCCGAGCAGTACTTC
TRBV6-5,TRBJ1-4,NA,NA,CATKSGGYDEKLFF,TGTGCCACCAAATCGGGGGGGTACGATGAAAAACTGTTTTTT
TRBV7-3,TRBJ2-2,NA,NA,CASSPVAGELFF,TGTGCCAGCAGCCCCGTAGCCGGGGAGCTGTTTTTT
TRBV2,TRBJ2-1,NA,NA,CASSVSRDDRSQFF,TGTGCCAGCAGTGTAAGCAGGGATGATCGTTCTCAGTTCTTC
TRBV13,TRBJ1-1,TRBD1,once,CASSLGDRAATEAFF,TGTGCCAGCAGCTTAGGCGACAGGGCGGCCACTGAAGCTTTCTTT
TRBV6-5,TRBJ2-5,NA,NA,CASSYDFQETQYF,TGTGCCAGCAGTTACGACTTTCAAGAGACCCAGTACTTC
TRBV6-5,TRBJ2-1,NA,NA,CASSYSRQPSYNEQFF,TGTGCCAGCAGTTACTCGAGACAGCCTTCCTACAATGAGCAGTTCTTC
TRBV7-9,TRBJ1-2,NA,NA,CASSPSGGNYGYTF,TGTGCCAGCAGCCCTAGTGGGGGGAACTATGGCTACACCTTC
TRBV24-1,TRBJ2-1,NA,NA,CATSDFPTGQQFF,TGTGCCACCAGTGATTTCCCGACAGGTCAGCAGTTCTTC
TRBV27,TRBJ1-2,NA,once,CASSSGYGYTF,TGTGCCAGCAGTTCGGGCTATGGCTACACCTTC